This passage covers 30 T cell receptor beta chains from one sample sequenced in a study of shared clonotypes between healthy human individuals (dated by TCRdb to the early 2020s). CD8 naive samples consisted of CD45RO-negative cells that were positively selected for CCR7, yielding a CD45RA+CCR7+ population without TemRA cells. The library was built by means of the immunoSEQ multiplex PCR assay. The source is immuneACCESS, and TCRdb retained only in-frame sequences with V and J called. Part of the clones is not carried over; for the studies checked, unresolved V genes explain less than half of this, and the remainder is unexplained. This sample gives just over 2,000,000 clones in total; about 95% of them show up just once. Together, the top ten hold 1% to 1.3% of the sample. The specimen sequenced was naive CD8+ T cells sorted from blood. The label giving this sample's cell subset or site can be read as: CD45RA+CCR7+. The receptor source for this set is a man aged 18 to 30 in good health.

The rearrangement joins TRBV4-1 to TRBJ2-2; TRBD1 or TRBD2 may be the D gene (6 bases each). V was cut by 3 bases and J by 7 bases, with 9 bases left in between. Germline assignment: CDR1 MGHRA and CDR2 YSYEKL. The CDR3 runs to 13 residues. CDR3: CASSHGGGGELFF. In DNA, the CDR3 is TGCGCCAGCAGCCATGGAGGGGGCGGGGAGCTGTTTTTT.

This clone was counted once. The chain is built from TRBV28 and TRBJ1-1; no clear D. The CDR3 is 14 amino acids. The V and J ends lost 5 bases and 4 bases respectively, with 14 bases between them. From germline, CDR1 is MDHEN and CDR2 SYDVKM. CDR3 sequence: CASSPLLSGTEAFF. The CDR3 nucleotides read TGTGCCAGCAGTCCCCTCTTATCGGGCACTGAAGCTTTCTTT.

Remarks on this clone: One end of the junction is discordant with germline, which a read error may explain. This rearrangement joins TRBV29-1 to TRBJ2-7; tentative D call: TRBD1 (6 bases). The length of the CDR3 is 13 residues. Germline V gene sequence: CDR1 SQVTM, CDR2 ANQGSEA. The CDR3 here is CSGELPGQSEQYF. The CDR3 coding sequence is TGCAGCGGTGAACTACCTGGACAGTCCGAGCAGTACTTC.

The chain employs TRBV7-9 and TRBJ1-1; D remains unclear. Germline lookup yields CDR1 SEHNR and CDR2 FQNEAQ (reference sequence). This CDR3 comprises 12 residues. With 7 bases removed from V and 5 bases from J, the gap between germline ends came to 11 bases. The DNA for the CDR3 is TGTGCCAGCATCTATCTCAATACTGAAGCTTTCTTT. This gives the protein CASIYLNTEAFF.

The chain links TRBV9 to TRBJ2-5; TRBD1 might be the D (5 bases). The length of the CDR3 is 14 residues. V shed 0 bases and J shed 4 bases, with 10 bases lying between them. CDR1 is SGDLS and CDR2 is YYNGEE in the germline V gene. The CDR3 spells CASSVAPQGETQYF. As DNA, the CDR3 is TGTGCCAGCAGCGTAGCTCCCCAGGGAGAGACCCAGTACTTC.

DNA of the CDR3: TGTGCCAGCAGCCAAGTTACGGGCCCAAGGGGGACCGGGGAGCTGTTTTTT. As protein: CASSQVTGPRGTGELFF. The rearrangement joins TRBV14 to TRBJ2-2, with D possibly TRBD1 on 6 matching bases. The CDR3 length is 17 residues. CDR1 is SGHDN, CDR2 FVKESK, per germline. V shed 1 base and J shed 5 bases, with 17 bases lying between them.

The sample holds one count of this clone. The V gene is TRBV6-6, the J gene TRBJ2-3, with 9 bases lining up with TRBD2. This CDR3 is 15 amino acids long. The trim removed 4 bases at V and 2 bases at J, leaving 4 bases unmatched. Germline V gene data show CDR1 as MNHNY and CDR2 as SVGAGI (reference sequence). The DNA for the CDR3 is TGTGCCAGCAGTTCTAGCGGGGCCAACACAGATACGCAGTATTTT. Residues: CASSSSGANTDTQYF.

The CDR3 loop is CASSAGIGALGEQYF. CDR3 in DNA: TGTGCCAGCAGCGCAGGAATCGGGGCCCTCGGAGAGCAGTACTTC. This chain uses TRBV9 with TRBJ2-7; D possibly uses TRBD1 or TRBD2 (5 bases each). The germline gives CDR1 SGDLS, CDR2 YYNGEE. The CDR3 sequence is 15 residues long. V lost 3 bases and J 7 bases, leaving 20 bases between the germline ends. The full variable domain, rest sourced from reference TRBV9 and TRBJ2-7, is DSGVTQTPKHLITATGQRVTLRCSPRSGDLSVYWYQQSLDQGLQFLIQYYNGEERAKGNILERFSAQQFPDLHSELNLSSLELGDSALYFCASSAGIGALGEQYFGPGTRLTVT.

This clone appeared once. The sample contains more than one DNA sequence encoding this CDR3. The rearrangement joins TRBV10-3 to TRBJ2-4; weak D call: TRBD1 (5 bases). The V gene lost 3 bases and the J gene lost 5 bases, with 5 bases spanning the gap. Per the germline V gene, CDR1 is ENHRY and CDR2 is SYGVKD. CDR3 length: 12 residues. The CDR3 protein is CAISEGENIQYF. Here the CDR3 DNA reads TGTGCCATCAGTGAAGGGGAAAACATTCAGTACTTC.

Turning to this clone: The sample contains more than one DNA sequence encoding this CDR3. The chain couples TRBV28 to TRBJ2-2; D uncertain. Per germline, CDR1 MDHEN and CDR2 SYDVKM. The length of the CDR3 is 14 residues. Deletions cut 5 bases from V and 1 base from J, with 8 bases between. The DNA of the CDR3 is TGTGCCAGCAGTGAAACCGGGAACACCGGGGAGCTGTTTTTT. The encoded protein is CASSETGNTGELFF.

The count of this clone is one. The J gene is TRBJ2-2, the V gene TRBV19, with 9 positions matching TRBD1. The V segment lost 7 bases and the J segment 9 bases; nucleotides outside the gene matches: 9. The germline CDR1 and CDR2 sequences are LNHDA and SQIVND (reference sequence). The CDR3 consists of 14 residues. In DNA form, the CDR3 reads TGTGCCAGTATCGAGACAGGGGGTAGCCGGGAGCTGTTTTTT. It codes for CASIETGGSRELFF.

This clone was counted once. The same CDR3 is also encoded by other DNA sequences in this sample. The chain combines TRBV6-5 with TRBJ2-2, with D perhaps matching TRBD1 (6 bases). Germline V gene data show CDR1 as MNHEY and CDR2 as SVGAGI. V was shortened by 3 bases and J by 5 bases, with 10 bases between the two germline ends. The CDR3 has 14 amino acids. CDR3: CASSYNRDTGELFF. CDR3 nucleotides: TGTGCCAGCAGTTATAACAGGGATACCGGGGAGCTGTTTTTT.

The J gene is TRBJ2-2, the V gene TRBV6-5; the D call may be TRBD1 or TRBD2 (5 bases each). The CDR3 has 14 residues. Germline V gene sequence: CDR1 MNHEY, CDR2 SVGAGI. V lost 8 bases, J lost 6 bases, and 16 bases lay in between. The CDR3 spells CASRFRDRPGELFF. CDR3 DNA sequence: TGTGCCAGCCGGTTCAGGGACCGGCCCGGGGAGCTGTTTTTT.

CDR3 loop: CASSLKFGGRGEQFF. Written as DNA, the CDR3 is TGTGCCAGCAGCTTAAAGTTTGGGGGCCGAGGGGAGCAGTTCTTC. V usage is TRBV7-3 and J usage is TRBJ2-1, with D possibly matching TRBD1 (6 bases). The germline V gene has CDR1 SGHTA and CDR2 FQGTGA. Trimming left V 1 base short and J 10 bases short, with 17 bases between. CDR3 length: 15 amino acids.

This chain uses TRBV23-1 with TRBJ1-1, with D perhaps matching TRBD1 (5 bases). TRBV23-1 is recorded as an ORF, its role being uncertain. The CDR3 has 16 residues. V was pared by 3 bases and J by 1 base, with 15 bases between. The CDR3 nucleotides read TGCGCCAGCAGTCACCCGTCGAGGGGCTCGAACACTGAAGCTTTCTTT. Translated: CASSHPSRGSNTEAFF.

The rearrangement joins TRBV27 to TRBJ1-1, with 9 bases matching TRBD1. The CDR3 is 15 residues long. Unmatched junction bases numbered 7, after V lost 7 bases and J lost 1 base. CDR1 and CDR2 (germline): MNHEY, SMNVEV (reference sequence). The DNA of the CDR3 is TGTGCCAGCACGCCGTGGGGACAGGGGAACACTGAAGCTTTCTTT. Its protein is CASTPWGQGNTEAFF.

A single count supports this clone. The chain uses TRBV27 and TRBJ1-6; D not certain. In germline, CDR1 is MNHEY, CDR2 SMNVEV (reference sequence). The V end lost 1 base, the J end lost 10 bases, and 14 bases lay between the germline ends. CDR3 length: 15 residues. CDR3 coding DNA: TGTGCCAGCAGTTTATGGGAAGGGCTAGACTCACCCCTCCACTTT. Its translation: CASSLWEGLDSPLHF.

The chain joins TRBV13 to TRBJ2-3, with D possibly TRBD2 on 5 matching bases. V lost 6 bases and J 0 bases, leaving 7 bases between the germline ends. From germline, CDR1 is PRHDT and CDR2 FYEKMQ (reference sequence). The length of the CDR3 is 13 residues. This CDR3 reads CASRRTSTDTQYF. The DNA for the CDR3 is TGTGCCAGCAGACGGACTAGCACAGATACGCAGTATTTT.

The chain is built from TRBV15 and TRBJ1-3, with D unclear. Germline V lookup: CDR1 LNHNV, CDR2 YYDKDF (reference sequence). V was cut by 0 bases and J by 0 bases, with 9 bases left in between. This CDR3 has 16 amino acids. CDR3 bases: TGTGCCACCAGCAGAGAGGACTCCGACTCTGGAAACACCATATATTTT. It codes for CATSREDSDSGNTIYF.

The V call is TRBV6-6, the J call TRBJ1-1, with a weak D call TRBD1 (5 bases). This CDR3 comprises 14 residues. Trimming removed 4 bases from V and 5 bases from J, with 14 bases in between. The V gene's germline CDR1 is MNHNY and CDR2 SVGAGI (reference sequence). CDR3 coding DNA: TGTGCCAGCAGTTCTACGGGGGGATCTACTGAAGCTTTCTTT. Translation gives CASSSTGGSTEAFF.

The chain combines TRBV28 with TRBJ2-7; possible D gene TRBD1, 7 bases. V lost 5 bases to trimming and J lost 0 bases, with 11 bases between them. The CDR3 spans 14 residues. In germline, CDR1 is MDHEN, CDR2 SYDVKM. CDR3 DNA: TGTGCCAGCAGTGACCAGGGGGGCTCCTACGAGCAGTACTTC. This encodes CASSDQGGSYEQYF.

The chain combines TRBV25-1 with TRBJ2-3, with 11 bases fitting TRBD2. The J segment lost 2 bases and the V segment lost 2 bases, leaving 9 bases of the junction unmatched. Germline assignment: CDR1 MGHDK and CDR2 SYGVNS. This CDR3 has 18 residues. In DNA form, the CDR3 reads TGTGCCAGCAGTGAAGCCCAACTAGCGGGGGACCTCACAGATACGCAGTATTTT. Protein sequence: CASSEAQLAGDLTDTQYF.

This clone was counted once. The chain uses TRBV7-9 and TRBJ2-2; D remains unclear. V was pared by 5 bases and J by 6 bases, with 10 bases between. The CDR3 consists of 13 residues. CDR1 and CDR2 (germline): SEHNR, FQNEAQ (reference sequence). The CDR3 is CASSRSVPGELFF. The DNA of the CDR3 is TGTGCCAGCAGCCGAAGCGTGCCCGGGGAGCTGTTTTTT.

The V call is TRBV13, the J call TRBJ2-7, with D possibly matching TRBD2 (6 bases). The CDR3 covers 15 residues. The V end lost 3 bases, the J end lost 2 bases, and 14 bases lay between the germline ends. Per the germline V gene, CDR1 is PRHDT and CDR2 is FYEKMQ (reference sequence). CDR3: CASSLGGTSPYEQYF. The CDR3 coding sequence is TGTGCCAGCAGCTTGGGCGGGACTTCGCCCTACGAGCAGTACTTC.

The CDR3 DNA follows: TGTGCCAGCAGCTCGGGACAGGGGGCTGGGAGCACTGAAGCTTTCTTT. It yields the protein CASSSGQGAGSTEAFF. The chain couples TRBV7-9 to TRBJ1-1; 12 bases agree with TRBD1. Germline loops: CDR1 SEHNR, CDR2 FQNEAQ (reference sequence). V gave up 4 bases and J gave up 4 bases; unmatched junction bases: 7. The CDR3 consists of 16 residues.

The chain is built from TRBV9 and TRBJ1-1; TRBD1 is a possible D gene (5 bases). The germline CDR1 and CDR2 sequences are SGDLS and YYNGEE. V shed 3 bases and J shed 0 bases, with 15 bases lying between them. The CDR3 is made up of 16 amino acids. The CDR3 is CASSGSGLSMNTEAFF. For the CDR3, the DNA is TGTGCCAGCAGCGGATCGGGACTCTCCATGAACACTGAAGCTTTCTTT.

The chain recombines TRBV27 with TRBJ2-7; tentatively, D is TRBD1 or TRBD2 (6 bases each). The CDR3 contains 16 residues. From germline, CDR1 is MNHEY and CDR2 SMNVEV (reference sequence). V gave up 0 bases and J gave up 5 bases, with 17 bases separating them. CDR3 region: CASSLSSGASRHEQYF. CDR3 coding DNA: TGTGCCAGCAGTTTATCGTCGGGGGCGTCCAGACACGAGCAGTACTTC.

This sequence joins TRBV29-1 and TRBJ2-3, with 8 bases fitting TRBD1. V was pared by 7 bases and J by 3 bases, with 6 bases of the junction left unmatched. Germline V gene sequence: CDR1 SQVTM, CDR2 ANQGSEA. The CDR3 loop spans 13 amino acids. In DNA, the CDR3 is TGCAGCGGTATGGACAGGGCTACAGATACGCAGTATTTT. This translates into CSGMDRATDTQYF.

This chain joins TRBV21-1 and TRBJ2-5. TRBV21-1 is a pseudogene segment. The CDR3 runs to 14 residues. The CDR3 spells CASSIPHSRETQYF. The CDR3 DNA is TGTGCCAGCAGCATCCCCCATAGCAGGGAGACCCAGTACTTC.

The rearrangement uses TRBV10-1 and TRBJ1-4; D might be TRBD1 (5 bases). With 3 bases removed from V and 2 bases from J, the gap between germline ends came to 10 bases. The CDR3 has 15 amino acids. CDR1 WNHNN and CDR2 SYGVQD come from the germline V gene (reference sequence). The DNA of the CDR3 is TGCGCCAGCAGTGACGGGGGTTCGACTAATGAAAAACTGTTTTTT. This sequence encodes CASSDGGSTNEKLFF.